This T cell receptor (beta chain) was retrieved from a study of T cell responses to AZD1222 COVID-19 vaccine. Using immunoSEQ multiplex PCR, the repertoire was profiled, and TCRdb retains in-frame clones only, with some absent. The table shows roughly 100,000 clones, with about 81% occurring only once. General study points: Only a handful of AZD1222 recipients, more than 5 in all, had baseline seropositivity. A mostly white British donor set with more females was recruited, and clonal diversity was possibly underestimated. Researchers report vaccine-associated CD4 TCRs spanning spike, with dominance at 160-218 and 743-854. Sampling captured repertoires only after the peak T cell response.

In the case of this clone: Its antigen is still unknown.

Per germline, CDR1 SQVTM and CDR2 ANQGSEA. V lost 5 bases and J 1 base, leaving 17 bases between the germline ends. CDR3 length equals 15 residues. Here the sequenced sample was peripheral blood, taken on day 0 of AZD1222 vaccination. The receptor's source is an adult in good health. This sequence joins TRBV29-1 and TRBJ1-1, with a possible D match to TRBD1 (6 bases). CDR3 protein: CSVLKGGTSNTEAFF. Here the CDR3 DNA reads TGCAGCGTTTTAAAAGGGGGGACGTCGAACACTGAAGCTTTCTTT.